The 5 T cell receptor beta chains reported below all come from one sample, sequenced in a study of CXCR3-negative and CXCR3-positive naive CD8 T cells. Researchers prepared the TRB cDNA libraries using 5' RACE with UMI labels. TCRdb reprocessed the 5' RACE reads and keeps a single row for each CDR3 protein, giving no DNA. Its clone listing holds approximately 38,000 distinct CDR3 sequences. What was sequenced was memory CD8+ T cells from blood. The source of these receptors is a human donor in good health. Some clones in this sample may be carry-over from other donors' samples.

J is TRBJ2-2 and V is TRBV6-2 or TRBV6-3; there is no DNA to check the TCRdb D call of TRBD1. Germline V lookup: CDR1 MNHEY, CDR2 SVGEGT. The CDR3 is 13 residues long. The CDR3 here is CASVEGLTGELFF.

The chain employs TRBV29-1 and TRBJ1-3. The CDR3 is 13 amino acids. Germline lookup yields CDR1 SQVTM and CDR2 ANQGSEA. CDR3 loop: CSVTAGSGNTIYF. Combining the CDR3 with reference TRBV29-1 and TRBJ1-3 gives the whole variable domain SAVISQKPSRDICQRGTSLTIQCQVDSQVTMMFWYRQQPGQSLTLIATANQGSEATYESGFVIDKFPISRPNLTFSTLTVSNMSPEDSSIYLCSVTAGSGNTIYFGEGSWLTVV.

The chain combines TRBV6-5 with TRBJ1-1; lacking DNA, the TRBD1 call made by TCRdb goes unchecked. The germline CDR1 and CDR2 sequences are MNHEY and SVGAGI. The CDR3 runs 16 residues. The CDR3: CASDMFFTGTNTEAFF.

The J gene is TRBJ2-7, the V gene TRBV27; absent DNA, TCRdb's TRBD2 call cannot be checked. The CDR3 length is 17 residues. Germline V CDR1 and CDR2: MNHEY, SMNVEV (reference sequence). This CDR3 is CASSLSGPSGSSYEQYF.

The chain's CDR3 is CASSFGGSAEQFF. J is TRBJ2-1 and V is TRBV7-9; without DNA, the TCRdb call of TRBD1 cannot be checked. Germline V gene lookup returns CDR1 SEHNR and CDR2 FQNEAQ (reference sequence). The CDR3 runs to 13 residues.